Shown below are 25 T cell receptor beta chains from a single sample sequenced in a study of T cell changes during pregnancy in multiple sclerosis (dated 2019 in TCRdb). To prepare the library, the immunoSEQ multiplex PCR assay was applied. Imported from immuneACCESS, the table was reduced by TCRdb to in-frame sequences with V and J called. These copies leave out some clones; in studies compared against another copy, an unresolved V gene accounts for under half, and the cause of the remainder is not known. The sample records some 60,000 clones, 90% to 95% of which are singletons. Around 0.9% of the sample lies in the top ten. Specimen: peripheral blood, collected before pregnancy. The receptors shown here come from a female donor with multiple sclerosis, enrolled in a pregnancy study.

The chain combines TRBV21-1 with TRBJ2-7; the D call TRBD2 from the table was never checked on the DNA. TRBV21-1 is a pseudogene. The CDR3 consists of 15 residues. As DNA, the CDR3 is TGTGCCAGCAGCCCCCCCGGGACTGCAGGCTACGAGCAGTACTTC. It specifies CASSPPGTAGYEQYF.

V and J are TRBV6-5 and TRBJ2-3; D is ambiguous. Between the trimmed V and J ends, which lost 7 bases and 8 bases, there was a span of 22 bases. Germline values: CDR1 MNHEY, CDR2 SVGAGI. This CDR3 spans 15 amino acids. The CDR3, as DNA: TGTGCCAGCACCGCACTTGAGCTTAGTTCTGTTACGCAGTATTTT. Its protein is CASTALELSSVTQYF.

The rearrangement links TRBV6-1 to TRBJ2-5; TRBD2 matches 12 bases. Trimming took 7 bases from V and 5 from J; bases not matched to a gene: 8. Germline CDR1 MNHNS, CDR2 SASEGT. The CDR3 length is 15 residues. The CDR3 DNA sequence: TGTGCCAGCAAAACTACTAGCGGGGGGCGGGAGACCCAGTACTTC. Protein: CASKTTSGGRETQYF.

The chain links TRBV5-6 to TRBJ1-1, with no clear D. Between the trimmed V and J ends, which lost 2 bases and 4 bases, there was a span of 3 bases. Germline CDR1 SGHDT, CDR2 YYEEEE. The CDR3 sequence is 11 residues long. CDR3: CASSFRTEAFF. In DNA, the CDR3 is TGTGCCAGCAGCTTTCGCACTGAAGCTTTCTTT.

This chain joins TRBV2 and TRBJ2-7, with a possible D match to TRBD1 (6 bases). The V and J ends lost 6 bases and 2 bases respectively, with 20 bases between them. The germline gives CDR1 SNHLY, CDR2 FYNNEI. This CDR3 is 16 amino acids long. Here the CDR3 reads CASSRAQTGGPYEQYF. The CDR3 coding sequence is TGTGCCAGCAGCCGAGCCCAGACAGGAGGACCCTACGAGCAGTACTTC.

This clone was observed a single time. The chain has TRBV29-1 and TRBJ1-4; D is unresolved. The CDR3 extends over 12 amino acids. Germline V gene data show CDR1 as SQVTM and CDR2 as ANQGSEA. Trimming pared 6 bases from V and 3 bases from J, leaving 8 bases between. CDR3 coding DNA: TGCAGCGTCGGGGTCTCTAATGAAAAACTGTTTTTT. Translation: CSVGVSNEKLFF.

The chain joins TRBV5-5 to TRBJ2-7; D is perhaps TRBD1 (6 bases). Germline CDR1 SGHKS, CDR2 YYEKEE (reference sequence). Trimming shortened V by 3 bases and J by 7 bases, and 11 bases separated the two germline ends. The CDR3 covers 12 residues. The CDR3: CASSWAGEEQYF. CDR3 nucleotides: TGTGCCAGCAGCTGGGCAGGGGAGGAGCAGTACTTC.

The rearrangement joins TRBV7-3 to TRBJ1-1, with D possibly being TRBD1 (5 bases). The length of the CDR3 is 17 residues. From germline, CDR1 is SGHTA and CDR2 FQGTGA. V was trimmed by 4 bases and J by 7 bases, leaving 25 bases between them. CDR3 sequence (DNA): TGTGCCAGCAGCTCTACAGGTGGGGTGGCTCTGGGCGGTGAAGCTTTCTTT. The encoded protein is CASSSTGGVALGGEAFF. The full variable domain, completed using reference TRBV7-3 and TRBJ1-1, is GAGVSQTPSNKVTEKGKYVELRCDPISGHTALYWYRQSLGQGPEFLIYFQGTGAADDSGLPNDRFFAVRPEGSVSTLKIQRTERGDSAVYLCASSSTGGVALGGEAFFGQGTRLTVV.

V is TRBV6-6 and J is TRBJ1-3, with 9 bases identical to TRBD1. Germline CDR1 reads MNHNY; CDR2 reads SVGAGI (reference sequence). V dropped 6 bases and J dropped 3; count of bases not matched to a gene: 6. CDR3 size: 15 residues. DNA for the CDR3: TGTGCCAGCAGCTTACAGGGGGCCAGTGGAAACACCATATATTTT. It is translated as CASSLQGASGNTIYF.

V and J are TRBV28 and TRBJ1-1; TRBD1 aligns across 9 bases. J lost 0 bases, V lost 5 bases, and 4 bases had no gene match. Germline V gene lookup returns CDR1 MDHEN and CDR2 SYDVKM. This CDR3 region has 15 residues. DNA for the CDR3: TGTGCCAGCAGTACAGGGGGCGCAATGAACACTGAAGCTTTCTTT. It is translated as CASSTGGAMNTEAFF.

V is TRBV9 and J is TRBJ2-5, with TRBD1 matching over 7 bases. Germline V lookup: CDR1 SGDLS, CDR2 YYNGEE. V shed 0 bases and J 4 bases; nucleotides not matched to a gene: 9. The CDR3 has 16 residues. CDR3 bases: TGTGCCAGCAGCGTAGAGGGGGAACCAGGGGGAGAGACCCAGTACTTC. Translated: CASSVEGEPGGETQYF.

This chain uses TRBV6-6 with TRBJ1-1; 7 bases line up with TRBD1. V lost 10 bases to trimming and J lost 5 bases; unmatched junction nucleotides: 7. CDR3 length: 12 residues. Germline V lookup: CDR1 MNHNY, CDR2 SVGAGI (reference sequence). The CDR3 DNA reads TGTGCCACTGACAGGGTCGGGACTGAAGCTTTCTTT. This encodes CATDRVGTEAFF.

The chain carries TRBV6-5 and TRBJ1-3, with 10 bases lining up with TRBD1. Trimming cost V 6 bases and J 3 bases; bases outside gene matches: 2. This CDR3 contains 14 residues. Germline V gives CDR1 MNHEY, CDR2 SVGAGI. The DNA for the CDR3 is TGTGCCAGCAGAGACAGGGGGCGTGGAAACACCATATATTTT. Amino acids: CASRDRGRGNTIYF.

The rearrangement uses TRBV5-4 and TRBJ1-5, with D perhaps matching TRBD1 (5 bases). Trimming left V 4 bases short and J 7 bases short, with 18 bases between. Germline lookup yields CDR1 SGHNT and CDR2 YYREEE (reference sequence). The length of the CDR3 is 15 residues. As DNA, the CDR3 is TGTGCCAGCAGCGCCGGGCCACCCCGGGGGCAGCCCCAGCATTTT. Translation: CASSAGPPRGQPQHF.

The chain employs TRBV6-5 and TRBJ1-1; possible D gene TRBD1, 5 bases. The ends were cut back, 6 bases at V and 0 bases at J, with 11 bases in the middle. Germline assignment: CDR1 MNHEY and CDR2 SVGAGI. This CDR3 is built from 14 residues. In nucleotides, the CDR3 is TGTGCCAGCAGACGGGGGACTATGAACACTGAAGCTTTCTTT. Protein product: CASRRGTMNTEAFF.

The V call is TRBV27, the J call TRBJ1-2, with 10 bases fitting TRBD1. Germline-derived CDR1 and CDR2 are MNHEY and SMNVEV (reference sequence). CDR3 length: 13 amino acids. The trim removed 3 bases at V and 10 bases at J, leaving 5 bases unmatched. Written as DNA, the CDR3 is TGTGCCAGCAGTTTGGGACAGGGGATTGTCTACACCTTC. This translates into CASSLGQGIVYTF.

CDR3 DNA: TGTGCCAGCAGTTCTAGGAGGTTGGAGACCCAGTACTTC. Protein: CASSSRRLETQYF. The chain carries TRBV27 and TRBJ2-5, with D possibly matching TRBD2 (5 bases). V gave up 4 bases and J gave up 5 bases, with 11 bases separating them. Germline loops: CDR1 MNHEY, CDR2 SMNVEV (reference sequence). The CDR3 runs 13 residues.

V and J are TRBV11-2 and TRBJ2-3; 10 bases map to TRBD2. Trimming cost V 2 bases and J 6 bases; bases outside gene matches: 5. Per the germline V gene, CDR1 is SGHAT and CDR2 is FQNNGV. The length of the CDR3 is 15 residues. The CDR3 DNA follows: TGTGCCAGCAGCTTATTGGTACTAGCGGGGGATACGCAGTATTTT. Protein sequence: CASSLLVLAGDTQYF.

The chain couples TRBV2 to TRBJ2-5, with 8 bases aligning to TRBD2. The V segment lost 1 base and the J segment 4 bases; nucleotides outside the gene matches: 8. The CDR3 contains 16 residues. Germline V lookup: CDR1 SNHLY, CDR2 FYNNEI. For the CDR3, the DNA is TGTGCCAGCAGTGAAGGCCCGGGGGGGCGGTCAGAGACCCAGTACTTC. This translates into CASSEGPGGRSETQYF. Drawing the rest from reference TRBV2 and TRBJ2-5, the complete variable domain is EPEVTQTPSHQVTQMGQEVILRCVPISNHLYFYWYRQILGQKVEFLVSFYNNEISEKSEIFDDQFSVERPDGSNFTLKIRSTKLEDSAMYFCASSEGPGGRSETQYFGPGTRLLVL.

The rearrangement joins TRBV19 to TRBJ1-5; tentative D call: TRBD1 (5 bases). Germline lookup yields CDR1 LNHDA and CDR2 SQIVND (reference sequence). The CDR3 totals 14 residues. Deletions cut 3 bases from V and 6 bases from J, with 12 bases between. CDR3 coding DNA: TGTGCCAGTAGTATCCTACCCGGGGGTCAGCCCCAGCATTTT. Translating it yields CASSILPGGQPQHF.

J is TRBJ1-2 and V is TRBV28; D remains ambiguous. The length of the CDR3 is 13 residues. V was clipped by 6 bases and J by 2 bases, with 10 bases between them. The V gene's germline CDR1 is MDHEN and CDR2 SYDVKM. CDR3 DNA sequence: TGTGCCAGCAGGCCTACAGTGAACTATGGCTACACCTTC. Its protein is CASRPTVNYGYTF.

In this sample, this clone turned up many times. This chain connects TRBV5-6 to TRBJ2-3, with D unclear. CDR3 size: 13 residues. The V end lost 0 bases, the J end lost 1 base, and 3 bases lay between the germline ends. CDR1 is SGHDT, CDR2 YYEEEE, per germline. As DNA, the CDR3 is TGTGCCAGCAGCTTGGGGCGCACAGATACGCAGTATTTT. Translation gives CASSLGRTDTQYF.

The chain employs TRBV19 and TRBJ1-1; D possibly corresponds to TRBD1 (6 bases). The CDR3 length is 14 residues. Per the germline V gene, CDR1 is LNHDA and CDR2 is SQIVND (reference sequence). V shed 5 bases and J shed 4 bases, with 14 bases lying between them. CDR3 nucleotide sequence: TGTGCCAGTAGTCTCCCCGGGACACTCACTGAAGCTTTCTTT. Translated, it gives CASSLPGTLTEAFF. The full variable domain, in which reference TRBV19 and TRBJ1-1 provide the parts outside the CDR3, is DGGITQSPKYLFRKEGQNVTLSCEQNLNHDAMYWYRQDPGQGLRLIYYSQIVNDFQKGDIAEGYSVSREKKESFPLTVTSAQKNPTAFYLCASSLPGTLTEAFFGQGTRLTVV.

This clone has a single count. This chain uses TRBV5-8 with TRBJ2-7; a possible D gene is TRBD2 (5 bases). The CDR3 has 15 residues. Germline V lookup: CDR1 SGHTS, CDR2 YDEGEE. Trimming removed 0 bases from V and 7 bases from J, with 17 bases in between. CDR3 protein: CASSLGPRDLGEQYF. CDR3 nucleotides: TGTGCCAGCAGCTTGGGGCCCCGGGATCTGGGGGAGCAGTACTTC.

This chain uses TRBV30 with TRBJ1-1; 8 bases align to TRBD1. The CDR3 runs 12 residues. The germline V gene has CDR1 GTSNPN and CDR2 SVGIG (reference sequence). CDR3 DNA sequence: TGTGCGCAGTCCACCGGGACAGGTGAAGCTTTCTTT. Its translation is CAQSTGTGEAFF.